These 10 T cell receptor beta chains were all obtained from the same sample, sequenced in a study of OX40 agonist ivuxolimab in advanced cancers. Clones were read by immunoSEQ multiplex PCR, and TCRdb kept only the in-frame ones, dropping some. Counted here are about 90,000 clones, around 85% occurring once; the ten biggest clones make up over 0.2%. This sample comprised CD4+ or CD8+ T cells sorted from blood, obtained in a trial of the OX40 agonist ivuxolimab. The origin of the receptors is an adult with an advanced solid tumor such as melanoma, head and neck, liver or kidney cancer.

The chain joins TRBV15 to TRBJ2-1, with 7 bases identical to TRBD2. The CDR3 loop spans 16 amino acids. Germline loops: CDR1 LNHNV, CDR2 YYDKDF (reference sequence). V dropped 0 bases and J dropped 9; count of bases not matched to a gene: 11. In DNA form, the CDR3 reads TGTGCCACCAGCAGAGACCCAGCGGGATGGTTGGGTGAGCAGTTCTTC. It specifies CATSRDPAGWLGEQFF.

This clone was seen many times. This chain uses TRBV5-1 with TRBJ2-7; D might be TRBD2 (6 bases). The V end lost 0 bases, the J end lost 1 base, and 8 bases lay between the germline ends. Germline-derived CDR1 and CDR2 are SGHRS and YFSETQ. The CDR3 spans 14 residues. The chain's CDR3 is CASSLVAGSYEQYV. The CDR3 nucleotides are TGCGCCAGCAGCTTGGTTGCGGGATCCTACGAGCAGTACGTC.

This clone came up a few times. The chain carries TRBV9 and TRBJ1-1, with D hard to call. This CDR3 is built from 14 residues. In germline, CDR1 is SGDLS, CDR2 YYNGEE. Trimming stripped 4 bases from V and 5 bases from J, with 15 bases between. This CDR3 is CASSSVVFGTEAFF. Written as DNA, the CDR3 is TGTGCCAGCAGCTCCGTCGTCTTTGGAACTGAAGCTTTCTTT.

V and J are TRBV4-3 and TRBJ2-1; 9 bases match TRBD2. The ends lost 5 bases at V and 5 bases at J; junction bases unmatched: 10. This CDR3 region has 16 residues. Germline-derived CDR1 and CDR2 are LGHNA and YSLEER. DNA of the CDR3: TGCGCCAGCAGCTCGCAGCCAGGACTAGCGAACAATGAGCAGTTCTTC. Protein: CASSSQPGLANNEQFF.

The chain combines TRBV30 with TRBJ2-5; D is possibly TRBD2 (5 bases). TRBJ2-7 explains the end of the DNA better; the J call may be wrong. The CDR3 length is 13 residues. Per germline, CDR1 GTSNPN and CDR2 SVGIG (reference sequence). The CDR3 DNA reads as TGTGCCTGGAGTCCCCGGGATCTTTACGAGCAGTACTTC. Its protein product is CAWSPRDLYEQYF.

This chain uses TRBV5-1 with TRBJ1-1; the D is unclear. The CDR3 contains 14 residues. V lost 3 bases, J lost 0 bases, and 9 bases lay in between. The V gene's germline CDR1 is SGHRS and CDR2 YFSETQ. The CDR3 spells CASSSTNMNTEAFF. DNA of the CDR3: TGCGCCAGCAGCTCAACAAACATGAACACTGAAGCTTTCTTT.

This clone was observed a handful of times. Here the CDR3 DNA reads TGTGCCACCAGCGGAACCGGGTCGCGTCAGCCCCAGCATTTT. Translating it yields CATSGTGSRQPQHF. The chain uses TRBV15 and TRBJ1-5; D not resolved. V was cut by 5 bases and J by 6 bases, with 14 bases left in between. This CDR3 is 14 amino acids long. Germline V gene lookup returns CDR1 LNHNV and CDR2 YYDKDF (reference sequence). The complete variable domain, with remaining parts taken from reference TRBV15 and TRBJ1-5, reads DAMVIQNPRYQVTQFGKPVTLSCSQTLNHNVMYWYQQKSSQAPKLLFHYYDKDFNNEADTPDNFQSRRPNTSFCFLDIRSPGLGDTAMYLCATSGTGSRQPQHFGDGTRLSIL.

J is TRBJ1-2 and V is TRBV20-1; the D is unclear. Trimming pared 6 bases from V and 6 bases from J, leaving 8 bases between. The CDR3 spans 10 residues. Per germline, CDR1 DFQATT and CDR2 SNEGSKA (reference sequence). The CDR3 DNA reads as TGCAGTGCCTACCGGAATGGCTACACCTTC. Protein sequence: CSAYRNGYTF.

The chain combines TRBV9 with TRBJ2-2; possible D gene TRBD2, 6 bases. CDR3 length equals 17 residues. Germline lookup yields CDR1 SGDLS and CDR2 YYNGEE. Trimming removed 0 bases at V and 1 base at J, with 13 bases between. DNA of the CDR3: TGTGCCAGCAGCGTAGACCCAGGGAGGCGGAACACCGGGGAGCTGTTTTTT. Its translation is CASSVDPGRRNTGELFF.

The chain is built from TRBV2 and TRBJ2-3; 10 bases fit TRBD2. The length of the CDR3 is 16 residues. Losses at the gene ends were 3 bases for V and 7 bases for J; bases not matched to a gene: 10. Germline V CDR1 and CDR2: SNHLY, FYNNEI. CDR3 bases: TGTGCCAGCAGTGAGAGCGGGGGGGCCGGGCGAAATACGCAGTATTTT. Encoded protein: CASSESGGAGRNTQYF.